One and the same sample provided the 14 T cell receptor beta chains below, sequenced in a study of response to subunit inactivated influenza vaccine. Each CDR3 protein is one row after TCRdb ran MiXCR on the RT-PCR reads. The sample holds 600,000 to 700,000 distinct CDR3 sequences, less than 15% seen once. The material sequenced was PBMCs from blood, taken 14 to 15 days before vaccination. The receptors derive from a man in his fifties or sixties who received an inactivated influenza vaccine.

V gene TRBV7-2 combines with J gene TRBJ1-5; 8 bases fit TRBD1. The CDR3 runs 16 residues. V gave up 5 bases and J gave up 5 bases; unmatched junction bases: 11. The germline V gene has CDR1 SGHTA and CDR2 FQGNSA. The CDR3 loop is CASSPGTGKAYQPQHF. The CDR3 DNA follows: TGTGCCAGCAGCCCCGGGACAGGCAAAGCTTATCAGCCCCAGCATTTT.

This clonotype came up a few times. The CDR3 sequence: CAISDPTGVYEQYF. In DNA form, the CDR3 reads TGTGCCATCAGTGACCCCACGGGGGTTTACGAGCAGTACTTC. The chain combines TRBV10-3 with TRBJ2-7, with D perhaps matching TRBD2 (6 bases). Looked up from germline, CDR1 is ENHRY and CDR2 is SYGVKD. The length of the CDR3 is 14 residues. V lost 3 bases and J lost 4, with 13 bases in between.

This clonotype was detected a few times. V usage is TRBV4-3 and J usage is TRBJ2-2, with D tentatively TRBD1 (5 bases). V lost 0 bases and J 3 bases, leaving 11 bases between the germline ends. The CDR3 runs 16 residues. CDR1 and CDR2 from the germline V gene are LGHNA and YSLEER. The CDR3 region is CASSQEAATDTGELFF. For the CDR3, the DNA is TGCGCCAGCAGCCAAGAGGCCGCGACAGACACCGGGGAGCTGTTTTTT.

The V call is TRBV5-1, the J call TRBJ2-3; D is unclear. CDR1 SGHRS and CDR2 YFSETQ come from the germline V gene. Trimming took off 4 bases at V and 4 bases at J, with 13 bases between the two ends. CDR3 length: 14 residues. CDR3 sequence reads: CASSTQSGPDTQYF. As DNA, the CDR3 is TGCGCCAGCAGCACCCAGAGTGGCCCAGATACGCAGTATTTT.

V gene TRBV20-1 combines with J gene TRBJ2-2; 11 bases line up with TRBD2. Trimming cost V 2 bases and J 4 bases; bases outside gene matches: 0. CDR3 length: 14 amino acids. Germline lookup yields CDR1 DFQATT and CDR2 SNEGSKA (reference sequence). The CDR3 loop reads CSARTSGSTGELFF. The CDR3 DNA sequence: TGCAGTGCTAGAACTAGCGGGAGCACCGGGGAGCTGTTTTTT.

Written as DNA, the CDR3 is TGTGCCAGCAGTGAACGCCGTACAGGGAGAGGTCAGCCCCAGCATTTT. It codes for CASSERRTGRGQPQHF. The chain combines TRBV2 with TRBJ1-5; the D gene is possibly TRBD1 (6 bases). Trimming left V 2 bases short and J 6 bases short, with 17 bases between. This CDR3 contains 16 residues. CDR1 is SNHLY, CDR2 FYNNEI, per germline. Full variable domain (rest looked up from reference TRBV2 and TRBJ1-5): EPEVTQTPSHQVTQMGQEVILRCVPISNHLYFYWYRQILGQKVEFLVSFYNNEISEKSEIFDDQFSVERPDGSNFTLKIRSTKLEDSAMYFCASSERRTGRGQPQHFGDGTRLSIL.

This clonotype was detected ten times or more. In DNA form, the CDR3 reads TGCAGTGCTAAAACTTCCGGGACTAGTGGGGAGCAGTACTTC. It yields the protein CSAKTSGTSGEQYF. The chain couples TRBV20-1 to TRBJ2-7; TRBD2 matches 8 bases. The CDR3 has 14 residues. The J segment lost 7 bases and the V segment lost 4 bases, leaving 12 bases of the junction unmatched. From germline, CDR1 is DFQATT and CDR2 SNEGSKA (reference sequence).

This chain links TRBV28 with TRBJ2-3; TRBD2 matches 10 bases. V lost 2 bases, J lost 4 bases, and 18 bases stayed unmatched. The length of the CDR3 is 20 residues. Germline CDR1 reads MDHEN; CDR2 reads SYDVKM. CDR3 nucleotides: TGTGCCAGCAGTTTACTCCGGGGGTACAGCGGGGGGGCAGGTTCAGATACGCAGTATTTT. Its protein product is CASSLLRGYSGGAGSDTQYF.

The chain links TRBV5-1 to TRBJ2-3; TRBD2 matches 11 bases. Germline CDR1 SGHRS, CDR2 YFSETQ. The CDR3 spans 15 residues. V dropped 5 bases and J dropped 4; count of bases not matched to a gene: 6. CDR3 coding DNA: TGCGCCAGCAGTAGGACTAGCGGGTTCTCAGATACGCAGTATTTT. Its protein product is CASSRTSGFSDTQYF.

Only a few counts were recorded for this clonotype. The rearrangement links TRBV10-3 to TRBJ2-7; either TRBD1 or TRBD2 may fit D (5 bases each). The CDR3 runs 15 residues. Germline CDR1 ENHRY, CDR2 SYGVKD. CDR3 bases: TGTGCTTCCCACACTAGGCAGGGCGGATCCTACGAGCAGTACTTC. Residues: CASHTRQGGSYEQYF.

CDR3 protein: CASSLDPGRGGTNEKLFF. CDR3 DNA: TGTGCCAGCAGCCTAGACCCAGGACGTGGGGGGACTAATGAAAAACTGTTTTTT. The V and J genes are TRBV11-1 and TRBJ1-4; the D gene is possibly TRBD1 (5 bases). Trimming took off 5 bases at V and 2 bases at J, with 21 bases between the two ends. This CDR3 comprises 18 residues. Germline V gene data show CDR1 as SGHAT and CDR2 as FQDESV (reference sequence).

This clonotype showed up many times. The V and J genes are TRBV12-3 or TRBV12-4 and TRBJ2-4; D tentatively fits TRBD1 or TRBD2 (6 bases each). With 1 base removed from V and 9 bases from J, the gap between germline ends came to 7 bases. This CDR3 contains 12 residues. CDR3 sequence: CASSLEGGIQYF. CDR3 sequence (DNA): TGTGCCAGCAGTTTAGAGGGGGGCATTCAGTACTTC.

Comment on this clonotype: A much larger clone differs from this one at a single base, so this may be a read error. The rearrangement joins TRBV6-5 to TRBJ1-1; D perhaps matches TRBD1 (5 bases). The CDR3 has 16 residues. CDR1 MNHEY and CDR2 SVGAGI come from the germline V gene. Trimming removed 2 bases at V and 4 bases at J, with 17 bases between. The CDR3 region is CASSYVAWGKGTEAFF. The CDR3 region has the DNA TGTGCCAGCAGTTACGTTGCATGGGGCAAGGGCACTGAAGCTTTCTTT.

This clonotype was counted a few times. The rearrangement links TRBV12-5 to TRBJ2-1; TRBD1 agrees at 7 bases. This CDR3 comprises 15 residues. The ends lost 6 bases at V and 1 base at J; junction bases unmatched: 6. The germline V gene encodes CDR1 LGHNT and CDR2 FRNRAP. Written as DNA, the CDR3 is TGTGCTAGTGGCCCTTCGGGACAGTCCTACAATGAGCAGTTCTTC. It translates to CASGPSGQSYNEQFF.